This is a list of T cell receptor beta chains from one sample in a study of blood T cell repertoires in COVID-19. TCRdb's table, derived via immunoSEQ multiplex PCR, lists solely in-frame clones and lacks some. The data hold under 150,000 clones, with 70% to 80% observed a single time. Sequenced material: peripheral blood. The receptors here all came from a woman aged 80 or over with acute or convalescent COVID-19. Each CDR3 is given with its conserved first and last residue. The order of the fields is V gene, J gene, D gene, clone size, CDR3 DNA, CDR3 protein. D genes are given only for firm matches. The listing skips clone size in some rows; elsewhere it reads once, few, many or a size class.

v_call: TRBV7-7; j_call: TRBJ2-1; d_call: TRBD1; clone_size: -; cdr3_nt: TGTGCTAGCAGCGCTGACAGGGTTGCTGAGCAGTTCTTC; cdr3_aa: CASSADRVAEQFF
v_call: TRBV7-2; j_call: TRBJ1-1; d_call: -; clone_size: -; cdr3_nt: TGTGCCAGCAGCTTACGCTGGGCAGGGATCATGAACACTGAAGCTTTCTTT; cdr3_aa: CASSLRWAGIMNTEAFF
v_call: TRBV7-2; j_call: TRBJ1-3; d_call: -; clone_size: -; cdr3_nt: TGTGCCAGCAGCTCCGAGGGGTACAGGGACCCTGGAAACACCATATATTTT; cdr3_aa: CASSSEGYRDPGNTIYF
v_call: TRBV6-4; j_call: TRBJ2-3; d_call: -; clone_size: -; cdr3_nt: TGTGCCAGCAGTGTAGCTAGCGAGGATACGCAGTATTTT; cdr3_aa: CASSVASEDTQYF
v_call: TRBV19; j_call: TRBJ1-1; d_call: -; clone_size: once; cdr3_nt: TGTGCCAGTAGTATTTCCGGAAGGGGTTCCACTGAAGCTTTCTTT; cdr3_aa: CASSISGRGSTEAFF
v_call: TRBV7-9; j_call: TRBJ2-5; d_call: -; clone_size: -; cdr3_nt: TGTGCCAGCAGCTTACAGGGGTCTAGAGAGACCCAGTACTTC; cdr3_aa: CASSLQGSRETQYF
v_call: TRBV27; j_call: TRBJ1-5; d_call: -; clone_size: -; cdr3_nt: TGTGCCAGCAGTTTATCGGGGAGGGGGTTCCATGAGCCCCAGCATTTT; cdr3_aa: CASSLSGRGFHEPQHF
v_call: TRBV9; j_call: TRBJ1-1; d_call: TRBD1; clone_size: -; cdr3_nt: TGTGCCAGCAGCCCCTTCTCGGGACAGCTTGGGGACACTGAAGCTTTCTTT; cdr3_aa: CASSPFSGQLGDTEAFF
v_call: TRBV4-3; j_call: TRBJ2-7; d_call: -; clone_size: -; cdr3_nt: TGCGCCAGCAGCCAAGCTAGGTCAGAAACCTACGAGCAGTACTTC; cdr3_aa: CASSQARSETYEQYF
v_call: TRBV7-9; j_call: TRBJ2-2; d_call: TRBD2; clone_size: -; cdr3_nt: TGTGCCAGCAGCCAGGGACTAGTCGTCGGGGAGCTGTTTTTT; cdr3_aa: CASSQGLVVGELFF
v_call: TRBV9; j_call: TRBJ1-2; d_call: TRBD1; clone_size: few; cdr3_nt: TGTGCCAGCAGCGTAGAGGGCAGGGGGACCTATGGCTACACCTTC; cdr3_aa: CASSVEGRGTYGYTF
v_call: TRBV5-1; j_call: TRBJ1-5; d_call: TRBD1; clone_size: once; cdr3_nt: TGCGCCAGCAGCTTCATGACAGGGGATCAGCCCCAGCATTTT; cdr3_aa: CASSFMTGDQPQHF
v_call: TRBV15; j_call: TRBJ2-7; d_call: -; clone_size: -; cdr3_nt: TGTGCCACCAGCGAAGAACAGGGTTCCTACGAGCAGTACTTC; cdr3_aa: CATSEEQGSYEQYF
v_call: TRBV19; j_call: TRBJ2-5; d_call: TRBD2; clone_size: -; cdr3_nt: TGTGCCAGTAGTTATTTAAAGGCGGGGGAAGAGACCCAGTACTTC; cdr3_aa: CASSYLKAGEETQYF
v_call: TRBV6-2/TRBV6-3; j_call: TRBJ1-6; d_call: -; clone_size: few; cdr3_nt: TGTGCCAGCAGTACCACGACAGGTGCGAATTCACCCCTCCACTTT; cdr3_aa: CASSTTTGANSPLHF
v_call: TRBV7-9; j_call: TRBJ2-7; d_call: -; clone_size: -; cdr3_nt: TGTGCCAGCAGCCCGTCGAGGGGGTCCTACGAGCAGTACTTC; cdr3_aa: CASSPSRGSYEQYF
v_call: TRBV18; j_call: TRBJ2-7; d_call: TRBD2; clone_size: -; cdr3_nt: TGTGCCAGCTCACCAGGGGCAGTAGCGGGAACGAGCGAGCAGTACTTC; cdr3_aa: CASSPGAVAGTSEQYF
v_call: TRBV6-6; j_call: TRBJ1-2; d_call: -; clone_size: -; cdr3_nt: TGTGCCAGCACTCCGGGACACCCCTCTGGCTACACCTTC; cdr3_aa: CASTPGHPSGYTF
v_call: TRBV3-1/TRBV3-2; j_call: TRBJ1-4; d_call: -; clone_size: -; cdr3_nt: TGTGCCAGCAGCCTACAGGGTGGTAATGAAAAACTGTTTTTT; cdr3_aa: CASSLQGGNEKLFF
v_call: TRBV7-9; j_call: TRBJ2-3; d_call: -; clone_size: -; cdr3_nt: TGTGCCAGCAGCTCATACCGCATACGCGAGGCAGATACGCAGTATTTT; cdr3_aa: CASSSYRIREADTQYF
v_call: TRBV12-3/TRBV12-4; j_call: TRBJ2-2; d_call: -; clone_size: -; cdr3_nt: TGTGCCAGCGGCTGGCTGCTCACCGGGGAGCTGTTTTTT; cdr3_aa: CASGWLLTGELFF
v_call: TRBV28; j_call: TRBJ1-2; d_call: TRBD1; clone_size: -; cdr3_nt: TGTGCCAGCAAGAACCCAGGGGGCCGTGGCTACACCTTC; cdr3_aa: CASKNPGGRGYTF
v_call: TRBV7-2; j_call: TRBJ2-1; d_call: -; clone_size: -; cdr3_nt: TGTGCCAGCAGCTTCCTCAGAGACTCGTACAATGAGCAGTTCTTC; cdr3_aa: CASSFLRDSYNEQFF
v_call: TRBV2; j_call: TRBJ2-1; d_call: TRBD1; clone_size: few; cdr3_nt: TGTGCCAGCAGCCCGGGACAGGGGGAGTTCTTC; cdr3_aa: CASSPGQGEFF
v_call: TRBV28; j_call: TRBJ2-7; d_call: -; clone_size: -; cdr3_nt: TGTGCCAGCAGTCCCCCGGTAGCGAGATACGAGCAGTACTTC; cdr3_aa: CASSPPVARYEQYF
v_call: TRBV7-9; j_call: TRBJ2-3; d_call: -; clone_size: -; cdr3_nt: TGTGCCAGCAGCCGGGGGGCCGGCACAGATACGCAGTATTTT; cdr3_aa: CASSRGAGTDTQYF
v_call: TRBV7-8; j_call: TRBJ2-7; d_call: -; clone_size: -; cdr3_nt: TGTGCCAGCAGCTATCGGGACACGTACGAGCAGTACTTC; cdr3_aa: CASSYRDTYEQYF
v_call: TRBV19; j_call: TRBJ2-1; d_call: TRBD2; clone_size: -; cdr3_nt: TGTGCCAGTAGTCGGCGGGAGTCAGTAAATGAGCAGTTCTTC; cdr3_aa: CASSRRESVNEQFF
v_call: TRBV6-2/TRBV6-3; j_call: TRBJ2-1; d_call: -; clone_size: -; cdr3_nt: TGTGCCAGCAGCCCCCCGGGAGAGCAGTTCTTC; cdr3_aa: CASSPPGEQFF
v_call: TRBV29-1; j_call: TRBJ1-6; d_call: TRBD1; clone_size: -; cdr3_nt: TGCAGCGCTGGGACAGGGGGAGAACCCCTCCACTTT; cdr3_aa: CSAGTGGEPLHF
v_call: TRBV19; j_call: TRBJ1-4; d_call: -; clone_size: -; cdr3_nt: TGTGCCAGTAGTATAACGGGAGATTCTAATGAAAAACTGTTTTTT; cdr3_aa: CASSITGDSNEKLFF
v_call: TRBV29-1; j_call: TRBJ1-1; d_call: -; clone_size: -; cdr3_nt: TGCAGCGTTGTGCCCCTAACAGATGAAGCTTTCTTT; cdr3_aa: CSVVPLTDEAFF